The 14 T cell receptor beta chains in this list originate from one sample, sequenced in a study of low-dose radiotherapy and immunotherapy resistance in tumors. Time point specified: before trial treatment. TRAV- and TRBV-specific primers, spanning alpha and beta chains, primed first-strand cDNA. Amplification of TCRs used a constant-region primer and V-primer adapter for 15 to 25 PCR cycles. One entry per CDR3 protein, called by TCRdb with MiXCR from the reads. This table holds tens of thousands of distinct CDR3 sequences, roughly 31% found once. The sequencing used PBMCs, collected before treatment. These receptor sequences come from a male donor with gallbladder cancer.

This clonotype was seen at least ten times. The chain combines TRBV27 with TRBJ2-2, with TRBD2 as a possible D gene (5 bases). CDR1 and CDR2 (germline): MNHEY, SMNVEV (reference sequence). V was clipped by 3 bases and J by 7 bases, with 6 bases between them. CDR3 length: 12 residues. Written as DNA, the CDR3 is TGTGCCAGCAGTTTCCGGGACGGGGAGCTGTTTTTT. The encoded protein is CASSFRDGELFF.

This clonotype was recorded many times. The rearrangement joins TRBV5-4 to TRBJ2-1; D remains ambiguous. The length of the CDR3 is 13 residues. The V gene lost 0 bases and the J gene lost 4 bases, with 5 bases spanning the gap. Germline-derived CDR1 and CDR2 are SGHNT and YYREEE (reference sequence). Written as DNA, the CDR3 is TGTGCCAGCAGCTTGGAGCTATACAATGAGCAGTTCTTC. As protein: CASSLELYNEQFF.

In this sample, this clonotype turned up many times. CDR3 protein: CASSLGTGNTGELFF. The DNA for the CDR3 is TGTGCCAGCAGCTTAGGGACGGGTAACACCGGGGAGCTGTTTTTT. The gene calls are TRBV7-2 and TRBJ2-2; D uncertain. The germline V and J ends were trimmed by 1 base and 2 bases, with 8 bases remaining between them. This CDR3 is built from 15 residues. CDR1 and CDR2 from the germline V gene are SGHTA and FQGNSA.

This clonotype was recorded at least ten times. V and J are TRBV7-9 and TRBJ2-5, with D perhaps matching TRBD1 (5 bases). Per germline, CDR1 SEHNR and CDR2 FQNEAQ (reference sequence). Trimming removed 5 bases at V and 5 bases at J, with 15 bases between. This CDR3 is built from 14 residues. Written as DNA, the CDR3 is TGTGCCAGCAGCCCGGACAAGGGCATGGAGACCCAGTACTTC. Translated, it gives CASSPDKGMETQYF.

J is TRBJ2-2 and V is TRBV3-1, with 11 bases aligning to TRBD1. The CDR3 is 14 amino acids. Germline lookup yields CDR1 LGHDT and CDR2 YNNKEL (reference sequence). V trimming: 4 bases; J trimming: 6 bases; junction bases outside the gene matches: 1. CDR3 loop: CASSLDRGPGELFF. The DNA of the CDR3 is TGTGCCAGCAGCCTGGACAGGGGGCCCGGGGAGCTGTTTTTT.

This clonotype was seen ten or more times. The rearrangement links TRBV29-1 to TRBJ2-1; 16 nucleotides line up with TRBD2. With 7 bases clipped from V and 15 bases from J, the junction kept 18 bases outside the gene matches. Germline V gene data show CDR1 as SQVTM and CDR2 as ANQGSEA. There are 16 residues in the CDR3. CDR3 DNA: TGCAGCGCAACATCGGACCCCGGGACTAGCGGGGGGGAGGGGTTCTTC. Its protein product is CSATSDPGTSGGEGFF.

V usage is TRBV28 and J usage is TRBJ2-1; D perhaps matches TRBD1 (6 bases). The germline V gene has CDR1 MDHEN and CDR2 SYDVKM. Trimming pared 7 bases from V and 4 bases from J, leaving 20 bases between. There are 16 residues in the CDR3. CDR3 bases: TGTGCCAGCACCCTCCCTACAGGGCACGGATACAATGAGCAGTTCTTC. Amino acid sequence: CASTLPTGHGYNEQFF.

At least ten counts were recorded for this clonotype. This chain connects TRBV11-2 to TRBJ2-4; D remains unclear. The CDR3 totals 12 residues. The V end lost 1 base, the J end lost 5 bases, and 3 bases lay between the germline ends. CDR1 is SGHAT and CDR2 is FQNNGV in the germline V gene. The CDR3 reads CASSLGQNIQYF. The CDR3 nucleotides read TGTGCCAGCAGCTTAGGACAAAACATTCAGTACTTC. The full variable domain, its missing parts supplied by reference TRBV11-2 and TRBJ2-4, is EAGVAQSPRYKIIEKRQSVAFWCNPISGHATLYWYQQILGQGPKLLIQFQNNGVVDDSQLPKDRFSAERLKGVDSTLKIQPAKLEDSAVYLCASSLGQNIQYFGAGTRLSVL.

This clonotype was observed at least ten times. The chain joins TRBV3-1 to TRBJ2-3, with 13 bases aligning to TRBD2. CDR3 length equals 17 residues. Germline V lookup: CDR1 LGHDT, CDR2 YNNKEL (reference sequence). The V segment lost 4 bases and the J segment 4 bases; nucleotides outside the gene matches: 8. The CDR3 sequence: CASSPTSGGAGADTQYF. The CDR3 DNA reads TGTGCCAGCAGCCCTACTAGCGGGGGGGCCGGTGCAGATACGCAGTATTTT.

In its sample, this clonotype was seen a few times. CDR3 amino acids: CATLPVEGYNEQFF. CDR3 DNA: TGTGCCACCCTCCCCGTTGAGGGCTACAATGAGCAGTTCTTC. The chain carries TRBV28 and TRBJ2-1; D may be TRBD2 (5 bases). The germline CDR1 and CDR2 sequences are MDHEN and SYDVKM. The CDR3 extends over 14 amino acids. V was clipped by 10 bases and J by 3 bases, with 16 bases between them. The full variable domain, rest sourced from reference TRBV28 and TRBJ2-1, is DVKVTQSSRYLVKRTGEKVFLECVQDMDHENMFWYRQDPGLGLRLIYFSYDVKMKEKGDIPEGYSVSREKKERFSLILESASTNQTSMYLCATLPVEGYNEQFFGPGTRLTVL.

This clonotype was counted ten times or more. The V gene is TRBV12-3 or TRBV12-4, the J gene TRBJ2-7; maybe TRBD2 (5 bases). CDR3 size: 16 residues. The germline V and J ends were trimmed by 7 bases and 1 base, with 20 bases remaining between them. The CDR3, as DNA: TGTGCCAGCACCTATGGACGGGGTCTTTTGTCCTACGAGCAGTACTTC. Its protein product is CASTYGRGLLSYEQYF.

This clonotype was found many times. The CDR3 coding sequence is TGCAGCGTTCGGGTTAGCGGGGGGTCGGAGCAGTACTTC. Protein product: CSVRVSGGSEQYF. The chain recombines TRBV29-1 with TRBJ2-7; the match to TRBD2 covers 10 bases. The CDR3 runs 13 residues. Germline loops: CDR1 SQVTM, CDR2 ANQGSEA. The J segment lost 7 bases and the V segment lost 5 bases, leaving 8 bases of the junction unmatched.

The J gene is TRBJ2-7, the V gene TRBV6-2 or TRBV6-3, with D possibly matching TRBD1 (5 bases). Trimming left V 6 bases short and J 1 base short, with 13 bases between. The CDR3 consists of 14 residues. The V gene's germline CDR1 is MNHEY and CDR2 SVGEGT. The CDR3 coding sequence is TGTGCCAGCAGCCCGCAGGGCGGTTCCTACGAGCAGTACTTC. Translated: CASSPQGGSYEQYF.

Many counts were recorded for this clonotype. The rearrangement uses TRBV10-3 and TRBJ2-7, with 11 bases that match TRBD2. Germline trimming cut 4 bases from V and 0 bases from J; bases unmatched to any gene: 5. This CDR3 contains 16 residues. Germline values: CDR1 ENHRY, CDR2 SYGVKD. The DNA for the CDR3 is TGTGCCATCAGTGCCACTAGCGGGGGTGGCTCCTACGAGCAGTACTTC. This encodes CAISATSGGGSYEQYF.